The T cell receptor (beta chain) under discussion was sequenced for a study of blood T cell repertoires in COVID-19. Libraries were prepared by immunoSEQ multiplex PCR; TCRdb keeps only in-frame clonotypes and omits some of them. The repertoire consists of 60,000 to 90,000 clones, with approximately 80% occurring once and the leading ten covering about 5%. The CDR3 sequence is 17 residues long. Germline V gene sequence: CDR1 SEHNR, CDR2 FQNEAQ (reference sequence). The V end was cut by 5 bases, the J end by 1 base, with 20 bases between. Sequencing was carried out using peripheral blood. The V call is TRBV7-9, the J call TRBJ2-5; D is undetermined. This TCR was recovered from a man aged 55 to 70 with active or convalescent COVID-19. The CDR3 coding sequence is TGTGCCAGCAGCCGAAGGAGAGCACAATTACGCCAAGAGACCCAGTACTTC. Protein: CASSRRRAQLRQETQYF.